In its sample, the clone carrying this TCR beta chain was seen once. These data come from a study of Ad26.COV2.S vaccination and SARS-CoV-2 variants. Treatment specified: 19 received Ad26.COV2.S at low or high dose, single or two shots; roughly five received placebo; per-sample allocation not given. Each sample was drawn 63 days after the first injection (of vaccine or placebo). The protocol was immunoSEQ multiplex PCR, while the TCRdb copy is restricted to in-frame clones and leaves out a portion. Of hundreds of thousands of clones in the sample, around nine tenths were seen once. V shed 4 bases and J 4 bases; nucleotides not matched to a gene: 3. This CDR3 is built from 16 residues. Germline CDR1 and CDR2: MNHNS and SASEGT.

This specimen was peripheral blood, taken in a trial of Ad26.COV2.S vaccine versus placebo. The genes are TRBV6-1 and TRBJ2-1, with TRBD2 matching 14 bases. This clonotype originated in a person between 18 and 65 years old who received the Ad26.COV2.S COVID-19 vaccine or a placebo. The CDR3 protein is CASSAGLAGGYNEQFF. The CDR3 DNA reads TGTGCCAGCAGTGCCGGACTAGCGGGGGGATACAATGAGCAGTTCTTC.